Described below is a single T cell receptor (beta chain) sequence and its context. This specimen comes from a study of T-cell memory formation after mild COVID-19. Each CDR3 protein gets one entry after TCRdb re-called the 5' RACE reads with MiXCR. Of under 650,000 distinct CDR3 sequences in the sample, over 15% are singletons; the top ten hold about 12%. This clonotype originated in an adult woman who had mild COVID-19 (a few samples of this study predate the infection). Cell type and time point are not known. Sample: PBMCs or a T cell subset sorted from them (not recorded which).

The CDR3 here is CASSFRGNEKLFF. DNA for the CDR3: TGTGCCAGCAGTTTCAGGGGCAATGAAAAACTGTTTTTT. The chain has TRBV3-1 and TRBJ1-4; TRBD1 is a possible D gene (6 bases). With 6 bases removed from V and 5 bases from J, the gap between germline ends came to 10 bases. The length of the CDR3 is 13 residues. The germline gives CDR1 LGHDT, CDR2 YNNKEL (reference sequence).